The 28 T cell receptor beta chains below come from one sample, sequenced in a study of lymphopenia after photon versus proton radiotherapy. Here immunoSEQ multiplex PCR was the method, and the copy in TCRdb shows in-frame clones only, minus some. The sample contains around 150,000 clones, approximately 86% of which appear only once. This material consisted of peripheral blood, taken from a patient treated with photon-based radiotherapy. These receptors were obtained from a man aged 50 to 60 with gastric cancer.

The sample holds one count of this clone. The chain is built from TRBV29-1 and TRBJ2-4; D gene uncertain. The CDR3 contains 14 residues. Germline lookup yields CDR1 SQVTM and CDR2 ANQGSEA. Trimming took 4 bases from V and 1 from J, leaving 11 bases between them. CDR3 sequence: CSVAPQTAKNIQYF. For the CDR3, the DNA is TGCAGCGTTGCCCCCCAGACGGCCAAAAACATTCAGTACTTC.

The rearrangement links TRBV5-1 to TRBJ2-1; 13 nucleotides align to TRBD2. Germline trimming cut 4 bases from V and 6 bases from J; bases unmatched to any gene: 4. CDR1 and CDR2 (germline): SGHRS, YFSETQ. The CDR3 loop spans 15 amino acids. CDR3 bases: TGCGCCAGCAGCCCTTGGACTAGCGGGAGCAATGAGCAGTTCTTC. It translates to CASSPWTSGSNEQFF.

The genes are TRBV5-8 and TRBJ1-2; D is unresolved. The V end was cut by 0 bases, the J end by 2 bases, with 17 bases between. This CDR3 contains 17 residues. Germline V gene lookup returns CDR1 SGHTS and CDR2 YDEGEE. CDR3 bases: TGTGCCAGCAGCTTGGACTGGGCGGGGAGGAGCAACTATGGCTACACCTTC. Encoded protein: CASSLDWAGRSNYGYTF.

This clone was seen only a few times. The V call is TRBV10-2, the J call TRBJ2-2; 12 bases line up with TRBD1. With V trimmed by 5 bases and J by 5 bases, 6 bases remained unmatched. Germline V CDR1 and CDR2: WSHSY, SAAADI. The CDR3 covers 16 residues. The CDR3 DNA follows: TGCGCCAGCAGTCTTGGGACAGGGGGCGCGACCGGGGAGCTGTTTTTT. Amino acid sequence: CASSLGTGGATGELFF.

This chain joins TRBV29-1 and TRBJ2-5; D could derive from TRBD1 or TRBD2 (5 bases each). The J call may be wrong; the DNA end is better matched by TRBJ2-7. The CDR3 contains 15 residues. Germline CDR1 SQVTM, CDR2 ANQGSEA. This chain's CDR3 is CSVAAKPGPQYEQYF. The CDR3 coding sequence is TGCAGCGTTGCCGCCAAGCCGGGACCGCAATACGAGCAGTACTTC.

V usage is TRBV9 and J usage is TRBJ2-7; 7 bases are shared with TRBD1. V was pared by 4 bases and J by 1 base, with 8 bases of the junction left unmatched. The CDR3 covers 15 residues. Germline V CDR1 and CDR2: SGDLS, YYNGEE. This CDR3 is CASSPQGGRSYEQYF. The CDR3 DNA reads as TGTGCCAGCAGCCCCCAAGGGGGCAGGTCCTACGAGCAGTACTTC.

This sequence joins TRBV19 and TRBJ1-2; maybe TRBD1 (6 bases). Trimming removed 7 bases from V and 6 bases from J, with 21 bases in between. The CDR3 spans 15 residues. Germline V gene lookup returns CDR1 LNHDA and CDR2 SQIVND (reference sequence). This CDR3 is CASIGPKTGSDGYTF. The CDR3 DNA reads as TGTGCCAGTATTGGACCGAAGACAGGCAGCGATGGCTACACCTTC.

V usage is TRBV27 and J usage is TRBJ1-1, with D unresolved. Deletions cut 8 bases from V and 0 bases from J, with 16 bases between. This CDR3 comprises 15 residues. Germline assignment: CDR1 MNHEY and CDR2 SMNVEV (reference sequence). Here the CDR3 DNA reads TGTGCCAGCTCCCCCACTCGGCTAATGAACACTGAAGCTTTCTTT. Protein: CASSPTRLMNTEAFF.

V gene TRBV5-1 combines with J gene TRBJ1-1; perhaps TRBD1 as D (6 bases). Deletions cut 0 bases from V and 5 bases from J, with 14 bases between. This CDR3 is built from 15 residues. CDR1 is SGHRS and CDR2 is YFSETQ in the germline V gene. The CDR3 region is CASSLVGTPLTEAFF. As DNA, the CDR3 is TGCGCCAGCAGCTTGGTTGGGACACCATTGACTGAAGCTTTCTTT.

This chain uses TRBV6-6 with TRBJ2-7; no firm D call. V gave up 6 bases and J gave up 1 base, with 10 bases separating them. The CDR3 is 13 amino acids. Germline V gene sequence: CDR1 MNHNY, CDR2 SVGAGI (reference sequence). CDR3: CASSRAKSYEQYF. The CDR3 bases are TGTGCCAGCAGCCGGGCGAAATCCTACGAGCAGTACTTC.

This chain joins TRBV2 and TRBJ2-5; 8 bases match TRBD2. Germline CDR1 reads SNHLY; CDR2 reads FYNNEI. This CDR3 contains 15 residues. J lost 5 bases, V lost 6 bases, and 11 bases had no gene match. The DNA for the CDR3 is TGTGCCAGCAGGTGGGCGGGAGGAGTCGGGGAGACCCAGTACTTC. Amino acid sequence: CASRWAGGVGETQYF. The whole variable domain, filled in from reference TRBV2 and TRBJ2-5, reads EPEVTQTPSHQVTQMGQEVILRCVPISNHLYFYWYRQILGQKVEFLVSFYNNEISEKSEIFDDQFSVERPDGSNFTLKIRSTKLEDSAMYFCASRWAGGVGETQYFGPGTRLLVL.

The table lists this clone with a few counts. The chain combines TRBV2 with TRBJ1-2, with D unclear. Per germline, CDR1 SNHLY and CDR2 FYNNEI. The ends were cut back, 8 bases at V and 0 bases at J, with 7 bases in the middle. This CDR3 has 12 amino acids. The CDR3 DNA reads TGTGCCAGCCAAACAGCTAACTATGGCTACACCTTC. Protein product: CASQTANYGYTF.

Only one count was recorded for this clone. This rearrangement joins TRBV9 to TRBJ2-3; 8 bases are shared with TRBD1. The CDR3 length is 16 residues. Germline V gene lookup returns CDR1 SGDLS and CDR2 YYNGEE. V lost 3 bases and J lost 3; bases outside the gene matches: 9. The CDR3 protein is CASSDGQGVATDTQYF. The DNA for the CDR3 is TGTGCCAGCAGCGACGGACAGGGTGTGGCAACAGATACGCAGTATTTT.

The rearrangement joins TRBV28 to TRBJ1-5; 9 nucleotides align to TRBD1. Germline CDR1 MDHEN, CDR2 SYDVKM. V was pared by 6 bases and J by 6 bases, with 18 bases of the junction left unmatched. The CDR3 has 18 residues. The CDR3: CASSRLSGTGLSSQPQHF. As DNA, the CDR3 is TGTGCCAGCAGCCGGCTCTCCGGGACAGGGTTATCTAGTCAGCCCCAGCATTTT. The complete variable domain, with remaining parts taken from reference TRBV28 and TRBJ1-5, reads DVKVTQSSRYLVKRTGEKVFLECVQDMDHENMFWYRQDPGLGLRLIYFSYDVKMKEKGDIPEGYSVSREKKERFSLILESASTNQTSMYLCASSRLSGTGLSSQPQHFGDGTRLSIL.

This clone was observed a handful of times. The rearrangement uses TRBV5-1 and TRBJ1-3; 8 nucleotides line up with TRBD1. The CDR3 runs to 14 residues. Germline V gene lookup returns CDR1 SGHRS and CDR2 YFSETQ. The junction had 6 bases not matched to a gene; V was cut back by 0 bases and J by 10 bases. CDR3 sequence: CASSLEQGDRTIYF. CDR3 DNA: TGCGCCAGCAGCTTGGAACAGGGGGACCGGACCATATATTTT.

This clone was recorded a few times. The V and J genes are TRBV4-1 and TRBJ2-7; the match to TRBD2 covers 11 bases. Germline trimming cut 3 bases from V and 2 bases from J; bases unmatched to any gene: 3. The CDR3 is made up of 15 amino acids. Looked up from germline, CDR1 is MGHRA and CDR2 is YSYEKL. The CDR3 region is CASSQAGLAAYEQYF. CDR3 in DNA: TGCGCCAGCAGCCAGGCGGGACTAGCGGCCTACGAGCAGTACTTC.

The V gene is TRBV11-2, the J gene TRBJ2-3, with 9 positions matching TRBD2. This CDR3 region has 16 residues. Per germline, CDR1 SGHAT and CDR2 FQNNGV. Unmatched junction bases numbered 8, after V lost 1 base and J lost 6 bases. Here the CDR3 reads CASSLALAGAKDTQYF. The CDR3 coding sequence is TGTGCCAGCAGCTTAGCGTTAGCGGGAGCTAAGGATACGCAGTATTTT.

This clone was found once. V is TRBV6-1 and J is TRBJ2-5, with D possibly being TRBD2 (6 bases). Trimming cost V 7 bases and J 1 base, with 10 bases left between them. Germline V gene lookup returns CDR1 MNHNS and CDR2 SASEGT. The CDR3 consists of 13 residues. DNA for the CDR3: TGTGCCAGCATGCGGACTATCCAAGAGACCCAGTACTTC. This sequence encodes CASMRTIQETQYF.

The CDR3 coding sequence is TGTGCCACAGAGGACAGGGGAGGCGATACGCAGTATTTT. Protein sequence: CATEDRGGDTQYF. The rearrangement links TRBV7-8 to TRBJ2-3, with TRBD1 identical over 9 bases. CDR1 is SGHVS and CDR2 is FQNEAQ in the germline V gene. CDR3 length equals 13 residues. V shed 10 bases, J shed 6 bases, and the junction held 8 bases outside the gene matches. The full variable domain, its missing parts supplied by reference TRBV7-8 and TRBJ2-3, is GAGVSQSPRYKVAKRGQDVALRCDPISGHVSLFWYQQALGQGPEFLTYFQNEAQLDKSGLPSDRFFAERPEGSVSTLKIQRTQQEDSAVYLCATEDRGGDTQYFGPGTRLTVL.

The rearrangement joins TRBV7-9 to TRBJ1-2; TRBD1 matches 10 bases. With 2 bases clipped from V and 7 bases from J, the junction kept 10 bases outside the gene matches. CDR3 length equals 16 residues. Germline V gene data show CDR1 as SEHNR and CDR2 as FQNEAQ (reference sequence). CDR3 DNA: TGTGCCAGCAGCTTAAGTGGGGGACAGGGGATAGGTGGCTACACCTTC. Its translation: CASSLSGGQGIGGYTF. Full variable domain (rest looked up from reference TRBV7-9 and TRBJ1-2): DTGVSQNPRHKITKRGQNVTFRCDPISEHNRLYWYRQTLGQGPEFLTYFQNEAQLEKSRLLSDRFSAERPKGSFSTLEIQRTEQGDSAMYLCASSLSGGQGIGGYTFGSGTRLTVV.

The chain employs TRBV20-1 and TRBJ1-1; D gene ambiguous. Between the trimmed V and J ends, which lost 5 bases and 4 bases, there was a span of 8 bases. From germline, CDR1 is DFQATT and CDR2 SNEGSKA (reference sequence). CDR3 size: 11 residues. CDR3 coding DNA: TGCAGTGCTTGGAGGATCACTGAAGCTTTCTTT. Residues: CSAWRITEAFF.

The rearrangement uses TRBV27 and TRBJ1-6; D is uncertain. The CDR3 consists of 12 residues. Germline V gene lookup returns CDR1 MNHEY and CDR2 SMNVEV (reference sequence). V gave up 8 bases and J gave up 9 bases, with 11 bases separating them. The CDR3 protein is CASARRSSPLHF. In DNA form, the CDR3 reads TGTGCCAGCGCCCGACGAAGTTCACCCCTCCACTTT.

The table lists this clone with a few counts. The rearrangement uses TRBV23-1 and TRBJ1-2; perhaps TRBD1 as D (6 bases). TRBV23-1 has ORF status, its function being uncertain. CDR3 length: 13 amino acids. Trimming shortened V by 3 bases and J by 5 bases, and 10 bases separated the two germline ends. The CDR3 DNA sequence: TGCGCCAGCAGTCAGCGCAGGGGTTATGGCTACACCTTC. This gives the protein CASSQRRGYGYTF.

On this clone itself: Other DNA sequences in the same sample also yield this CDR3. The chain has TRBV19 and TRBJ1-5, with D unresolved. From germline, CDR1 is LNHDA and CDR2 SQIVND (reference sequence). Between the trimmed V and J ends, which lost 4 bases and 2 bases, there was a span of 6 bases. The CDR3 covers 13 residues. CDR3 residues: CASSSTGNQPQHF. The CDR3 region has the DNA TGTGCCAGTAGTAGTACAGGCAATCAGCCCCAGCATTTT.

The V gene is TRBV5-1, the J gene TRBJ1-2, with D possibly being TRBD1 (6 bases). The CDR3 runs to 14 residues. Per the germline V gene, CDR1 is SGHRS and CDR2 is YFSETQ. V shed 0 bases and J shed 8 bases, with 14 bases lying between them. CDR3 sequence reads: CASSLDRVEGGYTF. CDR3 in DNA: TGCGCCAGCAGCTTGGACAGGGTCGAGGGGGGCTACACCTTC.

This chain joins TRBV6-5 and TRBJ2-7; 9 bases align to TRBD2. Trimming removed 6 bases from V and 2 bases from J; junction bases left unmatched: 8. This CDR3 is built from 15 residues. Germline V CDR1 and CDR2: MNHEY, SVGAGI. CDR3 protein: CASSRSSGVPYEQYF. The CDR3, as DNA: TGTGCCAGCAGCCGCTCTAGCGGGGTTCCCTACGAGCAGTACTTC.

The chain joins TRBV4-1 to TRBJ2-2, with TRBD1 matching over 8 bases. The CDR3 runs to 17 residues. Per germline, CDR1 MGHRA and CDR2 YSYEKL. Trimming at V came to 8 bases and at J to 5 bases, leaving 16 bases not matched to a gene. The chain's CDR3 is CASGRGRVGGPTGELFF. CDR3 nucleotides: TGCGCCAGCGGCAGGGGGCGTGTGGGAGGACCGACCGGGGAGCTGTTTTTT.

The chain uses TRBV11-2 and TRBJ2-1; D gene uncertain. From germline, CDR1 is SGHAT and CDR2 FQNNGV. V was trimmed by 0 bases and J by 5 bases, leaving 14 bases between them. This CDR3 is 16 amino acids long. DNA of the CDR3: TGTGCCAGCAGCTTAGAGGGCAGCAAGTACCACAATGAGCAGTTCTTC. Residues: CASSLEGSKYHNEQFF.